This section outlines one TCR beta chain sequence together with its context. Its antigen is unidentified. In preparing the TRB cDNA libraries, 5' RACE with UMI labels was used. After re-calling the 5' RACE reads, TCRdb lists one entry per CDR3 protein, DNA absent. The table for this sample gives 85,000 to 130,000 distinct CDR3 sequences. This specimen belongs to a study of CXCR3-negative and CXCR3-positive naive CD8 T cells. Regarding the study as a whole: CXCR3-positive naive cells had TRB CDR3s that were more hydrophobic than CXCR3-negative naive cells had. Relative to memory CD8+ cells, whose diversity was much lower, both naive subsets had comparably high diversity.

The length of the CDR3 is 13 residues. Looked up from germline, CDR1 is SQVTM and CDR2 is ANQGSEA. The chain carries TRBV29-1 and TRBJ2-7; TCRdb lists TRBD2, though no DNA is available to test this call. Sequenced: naive CXCR3+ CD8+ T cells from blood. The subset here: CD45RO-CCR7+CD27+CD95- naive CD8+ T cells expressing CXCR3 (TNR3+). This clonotype was sampled from a human donor in good health. Some clones in this sample may be carry-over from other donors' samples. The CDR3 protein is CSVEPAGLGEQYF.